A single sample is the source of the 21 T cell receptor beta chains below, sequenced in a study of blood T cell repertoires in COVID-19. Some clones are missing from TCRdb's copy, which holds only in-frame ones; the method was immunoSEQ multiplex PCR. The table includes 200,000 to 250,000 clones, roughly 89% detected once. The sequenced sample was peripheral blood. The source is a man aged 55 to 70 who had recovered from COVID-19.

This chain links TRBV5-6 with TRBJ2-5; TRBD2 agrees at 7 bases. Germline V gives CDR1 SGHDT, CDR2 YYEEEE. The CDR3 length is 13 residues. Losses at the gene ends were 4 bases for V and 5 bases for J; bases not matched to a gene: 5. CDR3: CASSPGGRETQYF. CDR3 sequence (DNA): TGTGCCAGCAGCCCGGGGGGACGTGAGACCCAGTACTTC.

About this clone: Its ends do not fully match the called genes, so a read error is possible. J is TRBJ1-2 and V is TRBV7-7, with 10 nucleotides matching TRBD1. The CDR3 is made up of 18 amino acids. Germline V gene sequence: CDR1 SSHAT, CDR2 FNYEAQ (reference sequence). CDR3 residues: CASSIDGTGEAKDYGYTF. The DNA of the CDR3 is TGTGCTAGCAGTATCGATGGGACAGGGGAAGCAAAAGACTATGGCTACACCTTC. Based on the CDR3 plus reference TRBV7-7 and TRBJ1-2, the full variable domain is GAGVSQSPRYKVTKRGQDVTLRCDPISSHATLYWYQQALGQGPEFLTYFNYEAQPDKSGLPSDRFSAERPEGSISTLTIQRTEQRDSAMYRCASSIDGTGEAKDYGYTFGSGTRLTVV.

The genes are TRBV19 and TRBJ1-1; no clear D gene. The CDR3 is 14 amino acids. The germline gives CDR1 LNHDA, CDR2 SQIVND (reference sequence). V lost 1 base to trimming and J lost 5 bases, with 11 bases between them. The CDR3 protein is CASSIVEGRTEAFF. CDR3 coding DNA: TGTGCCAGTAGTATAGTGGAGGGAAGGACTGAAGCTTTCTTT.

The rearrangement links TRBV29-1 to TRBJ1-1; 7 bases fit TRBD1. Germline CDR1 and CDR2: SQVTM and ANQGSEA. V trimming: 7 bases; J trimming: 1 base; junction bases outside the gene matches: 6. The CDR3 sequence is 13 residues long. CDR3 in DNA: TGCAGCGCCACAGGGGTTGGGAACACTGAAGCTTTCTTT. Translating gives CSATGVGNTEAFF.

The chain recombines TRBV27 with TRBJ2-7, with D perhaps matching TRBD2 (5 bases). CDR3 length equals 15 residues. Deletions cut 6 bases from V and 5 bases from J, with 20 bases between. CDR1 MNHEY and CDR2 SMNVEV come from the germline V gene (reference sequence). CDR3 loop: CASRARTTGVDEQYF. CDR3 DNA sequence: TGTGCCAGCAGGGCCCGGACGACCGGGGTTGACGAGCAGTACTTC.

On this clone: This sample also contains other DNA sequences that code for the same CDR3. CDR3 in DNA: TGCGCCAGCAGCTTTGACAGGGGCGAGCAGTACTTC. Encoded protein: CASSFDRGEQYF. This chain joins TRBV5-1 and TRBJ2-7; 8 bases are a match to TRBD1. The CDR3 length is 12 residues. V shed 2 bases and J 6 bases; nucleotides not matched to a gene: 1. Germline lookup yields CDR1 SGHRS and CDR2 YFSETQ.

The chain employs TRBV6-6 and TRBJ2-5; 7 bases agree with TRBD1. Germline V lookup: CDR1 MNHNY, CDR2 SVGAGI (reference sequence). Trimming took 6 bases from V and 3 from J; bases not matched to a gene: 4. The CDR3 runs 13 residues. The CDR3 DNA sequence: TGTGCCAGCAGCTACAGGGGCGAAGAGACCCAGTACTTC. This encodes CASSYRGEETQYF.

The count of this clone is one. The chain has TRBV7-3 and TRBJ2-2; 8 bases agree with TRBD2. The CDR3 is 15 residues long. Germline V gene sequence: CDR1 SGHTA, CDR2 FQGTGA. Trimming removed 5 bases from V and 4 bases from J; junction bases left unmatched: 6. The CDR3 sequence is CASSLAGTSTGELFF. In nucleotides, the CDR3 is TGTGCCAGCAGCCTAGCCGGGACTAGCACCGGGGAGCTGTTTTTT.

A single count supports this clone. The chain employs TRBV7-2 and TRBJ1-2, with 10 nucleotides matching TRBD1. J lost 3 bases, V lost 4 bases, and 5 bases had no gene match. The germline gives CDR1 SGHTA, CDR2 FQGNSA. The CDR3 is 15 residues long. The CDR3 DNA reads TGTGCCAGCAGCTCCTCCGGACAGGGGGACTATGGCTACACCTTC. It codes for CASSSSGQGDYGYTF.

This chain connects TRBV7-2 to TRBJ2-7; D is unclear. This CDR3 contains 14 residues. Trimming pared 0 bases from V and 6 bases from J, leaving 12 bases between. The germline CDR1 and CDR2 sequences are SGHTA and FQGNSA. CDR3 amino acids: CASSLAPARSEQYF. The CDR3 DNA reads as TGTGCCAGCAGCTTAGCGCCAGCGAGGTCCGAGCAGTACTTC.

The chain couples TRBV12-2 to TRBJ2-7; the table gives TRBD2 as D, unverified against the DNA. TRBV12-2 is noted as a pseudogene. This CDR3 is built from 17 residues. CDR3 loop: CASRSLRAGGPIYEQYF. CDR3 nucleotide sequence: TGTGCAAGTCGCTCCCTCAGGGCGGGAGGGCCTATCTACGAGCAGTACTTC.

V gene TRBV18 combines with J gene TRBJ1-5; D not resolved. The CDR3 loop spans 13 amino acids. Per germline, CDR1 KGHSH and CDR2 LQKENI. V lost 3 bases and J lost 10, with 13 bases in between. CDR3 DNA sequence: TGTGCCAGCTCACCGGGTTTGACTGAACCCCAGCATTTT. Its protein is CASSPGLTEPQHF.

The rearrangement joins TRBV15 to TRBJ2-3; TRBD1 might be the D (6 bases). V was shortened by 3 bases and J by 0 bases, with 10 bases between the two germline ends. This CDR3 region has 15 residues. Germline V gene data show CDR1 as LNHNV and CDR2 as YYDKDF (reference sequence). CDR3 coding DNA: TGTGCCACCAGCAGCAGGGGTGGGAGCACAGATACGCAGTATTTT. Translation: CATSSRGGSTDTQYF.

The chain employs TRBV11-2 and TRBJ1-3; TRBD1 might be the D (5 bases). This CDR3 comprises 16 residues. Germline assignment: CDR1 SGHAT and CDR2 FQNNGV. Trimming removed 4 bases from V and 4 bases from J, with 17 bases in between. DNA of the CDR3: TGTGCCAGCAGCTCCTGGACATCCGCTCTGGGAAACACCATATATTTT. This sequence encodes CASSSWTSALGNTIYF.

The chain combines TRBV7-9 with TRBJ2-2; no clear D gene. The CDR3 has 12 residues. With 5 bases removed from V and 7 bases from J, the gap between germline ends came to 8 bases. Germline CDR1 is SEHNR and CDR2 is FQNEAQ (reference sequence). CDR3 sequence reads: CASSPLSGELFF. The CDR3 DNA is TGTGCCAGCAGCCCATTGAGCGGGGAGCTGTTTTTT.

This rearrangement joins TRBV6-5 to TRBJ1-5; D unclear. The CDR3 is 14 residues long. Per the germline V gene, CDR1 is MNHEY and CDR2 is SVGAGI. V lost 7 bases to trimming and J lost 0 bases, with 10 bases between them. The CDR3: CASTGVYSNQPQHF. The CDR3 DNA sequence: TGTGCCAGCACTGGAGTGTATAGCAATCAGCCCCAGCATTTT.

In nucleotides, the CDR3 is TGTGCCAGCAGAGACAGGGCCTATAGCAATCAGCCCCAGCATTTT. This gives the protein CASRDRAYSNQPQHF. The rearrangement uses TRBV28 and TRBJ1-5, with TRBD1 identical over 7 bases. Trimming cost V 6 bases and J 0 bases; bases outside gene matches: 5. The CDR3 spans 15 residues. Germline CDR1 MDHEN, CDR2 SYDVKM.

The chain combines TRBV6-5 with TRBJ1-2; 11 nucleotides align to TRBD1. After removal of 4 bases from V and 8 bases from J, the junction contained 9 bases not matched to a gene. CDR1 and CDR2 (germline): MNHEY, SVGAGI. CDR3 length: 15 residues. The CDR3 loop is CASSSDGQGAGGYTF. DNA of the CDR3: TGTGCCAGCAGTTCCGACGGACAGGGGGCAGGAGGCTACACCTTC.

The gene calls are TRBV7-2 and TRBJ2-5, with D possibly being TRBD2 (6 bases). The V gene lost 8 bases and the J gene lost 6 bases, with 22 bases spanning the gap. CDR3 length: 15 residues. CDR1 is SGHTA, CDR2 FQGNSA, per germline. The CDR3 bases are TGTGCCAGCCACCGCGGGCGGGACCGAGGAAAGACCCAGTACTTC. Its protein is CASHRGRDRGKTQYF.

V usage is TRBV19 and J usage is TRBJ1-4; D may be TRBD1 (5 bases). The V end lost 6 bases, the J end lost 3 bases, and 14 bases lay between the germline ends. Per germline, CDR1 LNHDA and CDR2 SQIVND (reference sequence). This CDR3 has 15 residues. CDR3 DNA: TGTGCCAGTAGGACCCGAGACAGCGCTAATGAAAAACTGTTTTTT. Residues: CASRTRDSANEKLFF.

V gene TRBV7-8 combines with J gene TRBJ1-1; possibly TRBD1 for D (5 bases). This CDR3 is built from 14 residues. Trimming shortened V by 5 bases and J by 2 bases, and 12 bases separated the two germline ends. CDR1 SGHVS and CDR2 FQNEAQ come from the germline V gene. The CDR3 nucleotides read TGTGCCAGCAGCGCCGGGGGGGGAAACACTGAAGCTTTCTTT. This sequence encodes CASSAGGGNTEAFF.